The entry that follows covers one T cell receptor (beta chain) sequence. Antigen specificity is unknown. A read error may account for a junction end that differs from germline. These data are taken from a study of Graves' ophthalmopathy and Graves' hyperthyroidism. Study-wide results and caveats: Cross-validated, the 13-signature model showed 87.88%/81.08% sensitivity/specificity, and 80%/75% in the test set.

For repertoire sequencing, the TCR beta CDR3 regions were amplified from RNA transcripts. HTBI primers were employed in first-round RT-PCR, then a second-round multiplex PCR followed. Each CDR3 protein gets one entry after TCRdb re-called the multiplex PCR reads with MiXCR. The sample yields about 1.2 million distinct CDR3 sequences, 36% seen once. The V gene's germline CDR1 is SGHRS and CDR2 YFSETQ. CDR3 length equals 14 residues. Sequencing was done on a sample of peripheral blood or thyroid tissue (not recorded which). The source of this sequence is an adult man with Graves' hyperthyroidism. The chain recombines TRBV5-1 with TRBJ1-3, with a possible D match to TRBD1 (6 bases). CDR3 sequence (DNA): TGTGCCAGCAGCCGCGGACAGACTGGAAACACCATATATTTT. Translated, it gives CASSRGQTGNTIYF.